These T cell receptor beta chains were read from a single sample in a study of blood T cell repertoires in COVID-19. Using immunoSEQ multiplex PCR, the repertoire was profiled, and TCRdb retains in-frame clones only, with some absent. This sample carries 250,000 to 350,000 clones, 92% of them seen once, and the ten largest clones take about 18%. Sequenced input: PBMCs or T cells enriched from blood (not recorded which). Receptors were obtained from a woman aged 25 to 39 who had recovered from COVID-19. Both conserved end residues are part of each CDR3. The D gene is left open where the match is weak.

j_call: TRBJ2-7
d_call: NA
v_call: TRBV27
cdr3_aa: CASSSADTKPEQYF

j_call: TRBJ1-1
d_call: NA
v_call: TRBV18
cdr3_aa: CASSHEQYTLPLF

j_call: TRBJ2-1
d_call: TRBD2
v_call: TRBV3-1/TRBV3-2
cdr3_aa: CASSQASGVTQFF

j_call: TRBJ2-7
d_call: NA
v_call: TRBV19
cdr3_aa: CASSNRQSYEQYF

j_call: TRBJ2-7
d_call: TRBD2
v_call: TRBV10-2
cdr3_aa: CATSGSHEQYF

j_call: TRBJ1-1
d_call: TRBD1
v_call: TRBV30
cdr3_aa: CAWRGQSVTEAFF

j_call: TRBJ2-1
d_call: TRBD2
v_call: TRBV10-2
cdr3_aa: CASRLGLAGGYEQFF

j_call: TRBJ2-1
d_call: TRBD1
v_call: TRBV11-3
cdr3_aa: CASSYKGAYEQFF

j_call: TRBJ2-5
d_call: NA
v_call: TRBV7-3
cdr3_aa: CASRMGTLYQETQYF

j_call: TRBJ2-5
d_call: TRBD2
v_call: TRBV10-3
cdr3_aa: CAISLAGEETQYF

j_call: TRBJ1-3
d_call: NA
v_call: TRBV28
cdr3_aa: CASSLSGSGNTIYF

j_call: TRBJ1-2
d_call: NA
v_call: TRBV20-1
cdr3_aa: CSATSYGYTF

j_call: TRBJ2-1
d_call: TRBD2
v_call: TRBV29-1
cdr3_aa: CSVAPRLARNEQFF

j_call: TRBJ2-1
d_call: NA
v_call: TRBV10-3
cdr3_aa: CAISPSSNEQFF

j_call: TRBJ2-2
d_call: NA
v_call: TRBV12-3/TRBV12-4
cdr3_aa: CAGRQTNTGELFF

j_call: TRBJ1-2
d_call: NA
v_call: TRBV5-4
cdr3_aa: CASSPNSNYGYTF

j_call: TRBJ2-7
d_call: NA
v_call: TRBV27
cdr3_aa: CASSSYRRSYEQYF

j_call: TRBJ1-2
d_call: NA
v_call: TRBV5-4
cdr3_aa: CASSPGRPYGYTF

j_call: TRBJ2-7
d_call: NA
v_call: TRBV28
cdr3_aa: CASSIRTSQYF

j_call: TRBJ1-2
d_call: NA
v_call: TRBV5-1
cdr3_aa: CASSLDGVYGYTF

j_call: TRBJ2-1
d_call: TRBD1
v_call: TRBV7-9
cdr3_aa: CASSSQRDRESYEQFF

j_call: TRBJ2-2
d_call: NA
v_call: TRBV7-2
cdr3_aa: CASSLSGFTGELFF

j_call: TRBJ2-1
d_call: NA
v_call: TRBV18
cdr3_aa: CASSPSRSYNEQFF

j_call: TRBJ1-1
d_call: NA
v_call: TRBV13
cdr3_aa: CASSSQVLGEAFF

j_call: TRBJ1-4
d_call: NA
v_call: TRBV6-6
cdr3_aa: CASSRQEKLFF

j_call: TRBJ2-7
d_call: TRBD1
v_call: TRBV29-1
cdr3_aa: CSVSTGGTYEQYF

j_call: TRBJ1-2
d_call: NA
v_call: TRBV9
cdr3_aa: CASSVRGTGYTF

j_call: TRBJ1-2
d_call: NA
v_call: TRBV9
cdr3_aa: CASSEGTGGNYGYTF

j_call: TRBJ1-2
d_call: NA
v_call: TRBV10-3
cdr3_aa: CAISEGQNGYTF

j_call: TRBJ2-7
d_call: TRBD2
v_call: TRBV5-4
cdr3_aa: CASSQTGLAKREQYF

j_call: TRBJ2-6
d_call: NA
v_call: TRBV7-2
cdr3_aa: CASSFQGGGANVLTF

j_call: TRBJ1-2
d_call: NA
v_call: TRBV5-8
cdr3_aa: CASSLDQGYANYGYTF

j_call: TRBJ2-3
d_call: TRBD2
v_call: TRBV2
cdr3_aa: CASRATSGGADTQYF

j_call: TRBJ1-2
d_call: NA
v_call: TRBV9
cdr3_aa: CASTPGEQPYGYTF

j_call: TRBJ1-5
d_call: NA
v_call: TRBV6-2/TRBV6-3
cdr3_aa: CASSRDSGQPQHF

j_call: TRBJ1-2
d_call: NA
v_call: TRBV28
cdr3_aa: CASSPGQGYGYTF

j_call: TRBJ1-1
d_call: TRBD1
v_call: TRBV3-1/TRBV3-2
cdr3_aa: CASSTRQGISGAFF

j_call: TRBJ2-6
d_call: NA
v_call: TRBV28
cdr3_aa: CASSLGGISGANVLTF

j_call: TRBJ2-1
d_call: NA
v_call: TRBV5-5
cdr3_aa: CATGGGGQSYNEQFF

j_call: TRBJ2-3
d_call: TRBD1
v_call: TRBV5-4
cdr3_aa: CASTLTGLVDTQYF

j_call: TRBJ2-7
d_call: TRBD2
v_call: TRBV30
cdr3_aa: CAWSVTGGVYEQYF

j_call: TRBJ1-1
d_call: NA
v_call: TRBV28
cdr3_aa: CASSPTQRSEAFF

j_call: TRBJ1-1
d_call: NA
v_call: TRBV6-5
cdr3_aa: CASSDSGGTEAFF

j_call: TRBJ2-1
d_call: TRBD2
v_call: TRBV6-2/TRBV6-3
cdr3_aa: CASSYGAGGDNEQFF

j_call: TRBJ2-3
d_call: NA
v_call: TRBV11-3
cdr3_aa: CASSLDPGTDTQYF

j_call: TRBJ2-7
d_call: NA
v_call: TRBV20-1
cdr3_aa: CSASSQGGRSEQYF

j_call: TRBJ1-2
d_call: NA
v_call: TRBV14
cdr3_aa: CASSQDTVRYTF

j_call: TRBJ1-2
d_call: NA
v_call: TRBV18
cdr3_aa: CASSEKQDGTFNGYTF

j_call: TRBJ2-1
d_call: TRBD2
v_call: TRBV6-5
cdr3_aa: CASSYYHGGSQFF

j_call: TRBJ2-1
d_call: TRBD2
v_call: TRBV6-2/TRBV6-3
cdr3_aa: CASSRDYYNEQFF